This T cell receptor beta chain was sequenced in a study of blood T cells in healthy people across ages. The V gene lost 6 bases and the J gene lost 2 bases, with 11 bases spanning the gap. Germline V gives CDR1 MNHNY, CDR2 SVGAGI (reference sequence). The CDR3 spans 14 residues. The second PCR ran about 6 to 11 cycles with a sample-barcoded 5' primer and J-beta primers. One entry per CDR3 protein results from TCRdb running MiXCR on the 5' RACE reads. The table records 660,000 or so distinct CDR3 sequences, roughly three fifths of them present only once. Specimen: blood. The rearrangement links TRBV6-6 to TRBJ2-1, with D possibly being TRBD1 (6 bases). This sequence was found in a man aged 55 to 70 in good health. The CDR3 region is CASSAGQTYNEQFF. For the CDR3, the DNA is TGTGCCAGCAGCGCCGGACAGACCTACAATGAGCAGTTCTTC.